This TCR beta chain was retrieved from a study of cytomegalovirus exposure and HLA in healthy donors. The PCR used 60 Vbeta and 13 Jbeta primers. Generated by immunoSEQ multiplex PCR, the TCRdb table keeps only in-frame clones and is missing some. The sample gives approximately 170,000 clones, around 80% of which show up once; about 2.2% is in the top ten. Germline V CDR1 and CDR2: MNHEY, SVGAGI. This CDR3 has 13 amino acids. V shed 6 bases and J shed 2 bases, with 8 bases lying between them. In the case of this clone: Its antigen is currently unknown.

General observations from the study: A few of the chains that were CMV-associated were confirmed in vitro to be specific for CMV antigens.

The receptor was isolated from a woman between 50 and 59 years old in good health and CMV-seronegative. Sequencing used PBMCs. The V and J genes are TRBV6-5 and TRBJ1-3; D perhaps matches TRBD1 (6 bases). CDR3 amino acids: CASSRTAGNTIYF. CDR3 DNA: TGTGCCAGCAGCCGGACAGCTGGAAACACCATATATTTT.